The 4 T cell receptor beta chains below come from one sample, sequenced in a study of cytomegalovirus exposure and HLA in healthy donors. It was with 60 Vbeta and 13 Jbeta primers that the PCR ran. This table comes from immunoSEQ multiplex PCR, and its TCRdb copy is limited to in-frame clones, with some not included. The sample includes about 170,000 clones, 80% seen only once; the top ten take 1%. The sequenced sample was PBMCs. These receptors all stem from a woman aged 50 to 60 in good health and CMV-seropositive.

The table lists this clone with a few counts. J is TRBJ1-1 and V is TRBV7-9, with D uncertain. Per the germline V gene, CDR1 is SEHNR and CDR2 is FQNEAQ (reference sequence). This CDR3 comprises 14 residues. V was clipped by 2 bases and J by 4 bases, with 11 bases between them. Written as DNA, the CDR3 is TGTGCCAGCAGCTTAAGCCCGTCGAGCACTGAAGCTTTCTTT. It translates to CASSLSPSSTEAFF.

V and J are TRBV28 and TRBJ1-2; tentative D call: TRBD1 (5 bases). The V end was cut by 3 bases, the J end by 7 bases, with 24 bases between. CDR3 length: 17 residues. Germline V gene data show CDR1 as MDHEN and CDR2 as SYDVKM. This chain's CDR3 is CASSFPRIGVSRRGYTF. In nucleotides, the CDR3 is TGTGCCAGCAGTTTCCCCCGGATAGGGGTAAGCCGCCGTGGCTACACCTTC.

This rearrangement joins TRBV7-6 to TRBJ2-2; D possibly corresponds to TRBD1 (6 bases). Germline CDR1 SGHVS, CDR2 FNYEAQ. This CDR3 spans 15 amino acids. V lost 5 bases and J 1 base, leaving 11 bases between the germline ends. The CDR3 reads CASSQGQLNTGELFF. CDR3 bases: TGTGCCAGCAGCCAGGGACAACTGAACACCGGGGAGCTGTTTTTT.

The chain carries TRBV4-2 and TRBJ2-7; no firm D call. Germline-derived CDR1 and CDR2 are LGHNA and YNFKEQ. This CDR3 has 13 amino acids. V lost 0 bases to trimming and J lost 5 bases, with 8 bases between them. In DNA form, the CDR3 reads TGTGCCAGCAGCCAAGAACTTCTGAACGAGCAGTACTTC. This translates into CASSQELLNEQYF.